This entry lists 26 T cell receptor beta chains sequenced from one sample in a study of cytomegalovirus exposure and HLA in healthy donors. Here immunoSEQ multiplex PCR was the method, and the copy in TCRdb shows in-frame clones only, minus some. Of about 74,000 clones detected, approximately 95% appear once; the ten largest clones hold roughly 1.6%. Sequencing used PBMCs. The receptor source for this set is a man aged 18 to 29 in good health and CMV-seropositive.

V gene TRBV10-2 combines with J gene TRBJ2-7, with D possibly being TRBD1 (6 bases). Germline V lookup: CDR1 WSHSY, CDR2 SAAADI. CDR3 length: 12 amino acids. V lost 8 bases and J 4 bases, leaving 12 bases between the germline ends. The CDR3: CASGGESYEQYF. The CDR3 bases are TGCGCCAGCGGGGGCGAATCTTACGAGCAGTACTTC.

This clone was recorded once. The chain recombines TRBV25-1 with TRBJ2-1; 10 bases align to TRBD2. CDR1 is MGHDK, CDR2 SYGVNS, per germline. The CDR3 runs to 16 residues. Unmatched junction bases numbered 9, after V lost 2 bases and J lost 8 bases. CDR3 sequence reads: CASSEGPSGSADEQFF. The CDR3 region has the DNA TGTGCCAGCAGTGAAGGCCCTAGCGGGAGTGCGGATGAGCAGTTCTTC.

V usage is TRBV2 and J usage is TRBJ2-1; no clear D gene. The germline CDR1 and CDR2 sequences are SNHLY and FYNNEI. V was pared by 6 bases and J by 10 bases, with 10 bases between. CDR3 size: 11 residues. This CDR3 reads CASRPRGEQFF. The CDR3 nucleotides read TGTGCCAGCAGGCCCCGCGGCGAGCAGTTCTTC.

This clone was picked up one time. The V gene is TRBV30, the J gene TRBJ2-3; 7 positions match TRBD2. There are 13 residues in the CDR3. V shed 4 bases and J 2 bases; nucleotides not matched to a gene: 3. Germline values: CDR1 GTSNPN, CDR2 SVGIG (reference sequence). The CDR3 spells CAWTAGVTDTQYF. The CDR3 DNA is TGTGCCTGGACGGCGGGAGTCACAGATACGCAGTATTTT.

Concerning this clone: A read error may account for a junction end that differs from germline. This CDR3 is CASRGSGRAREQYF. CDR3 in DNA: TGTGCCAGCAGAGGCAGCGGGAGGGCGCGGGAGCAGTACTTC. V gene TRBV5-1 combines with J gene TRBJ2-7; 10 nucleotides agree with TRBD2. Germline-derived CDR1 and CDR2 are SGHRS and YFSETQ. This CDR3 has 14 amino acids.

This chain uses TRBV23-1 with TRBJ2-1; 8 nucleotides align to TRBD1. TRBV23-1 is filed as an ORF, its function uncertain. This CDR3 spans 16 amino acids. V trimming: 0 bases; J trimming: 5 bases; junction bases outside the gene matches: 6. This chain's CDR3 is CASSQSPDREDNEQFF. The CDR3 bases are TGCGCCAGCAGTCAATCGCCGGACAGGGAGGACAATGAGCAGTTCTTC.

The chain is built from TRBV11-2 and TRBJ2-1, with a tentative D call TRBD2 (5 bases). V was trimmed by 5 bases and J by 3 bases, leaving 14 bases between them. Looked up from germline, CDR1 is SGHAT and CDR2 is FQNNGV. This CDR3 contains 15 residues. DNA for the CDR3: TGTGCCAGCAGCGGTCCTAGGGAGAGCTACAATGAGCAGTTCTTC. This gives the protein CASSGPRESYNEQFF.

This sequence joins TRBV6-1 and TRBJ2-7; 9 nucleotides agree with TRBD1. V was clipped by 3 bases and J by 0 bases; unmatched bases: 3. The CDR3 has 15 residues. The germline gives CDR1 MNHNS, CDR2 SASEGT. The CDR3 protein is CASSDRTGASYEQYF. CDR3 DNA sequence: TGTGCCAGCAGTGATAGGACAGGGGCCTCCTACGAGCAGTACTTC.

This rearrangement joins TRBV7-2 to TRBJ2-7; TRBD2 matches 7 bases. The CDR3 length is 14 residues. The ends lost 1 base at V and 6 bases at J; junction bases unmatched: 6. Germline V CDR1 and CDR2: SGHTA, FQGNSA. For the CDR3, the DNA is TGTGCCAGCAGCTTAGACCTAGCGGAGCCCGAGCAGTACTTC. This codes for CASSLDLAEPEQYF.

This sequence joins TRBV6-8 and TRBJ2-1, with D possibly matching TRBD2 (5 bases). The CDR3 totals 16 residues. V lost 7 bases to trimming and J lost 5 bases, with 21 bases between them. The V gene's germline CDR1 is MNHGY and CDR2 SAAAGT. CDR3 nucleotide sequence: TGTGCCAGCACCCGCGAGGAGGCGCGAATAGACAATGAGCAGTTCTTC. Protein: CASTREEARIDNEQFF.

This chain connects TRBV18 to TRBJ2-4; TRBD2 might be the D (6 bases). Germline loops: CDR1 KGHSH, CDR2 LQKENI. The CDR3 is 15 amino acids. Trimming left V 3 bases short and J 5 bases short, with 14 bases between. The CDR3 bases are TGTGCCAGCTCACCGTCTCAGAGGAGGGAAAACATTCAGTACTTC. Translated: CASSPSQRRENIQYF.

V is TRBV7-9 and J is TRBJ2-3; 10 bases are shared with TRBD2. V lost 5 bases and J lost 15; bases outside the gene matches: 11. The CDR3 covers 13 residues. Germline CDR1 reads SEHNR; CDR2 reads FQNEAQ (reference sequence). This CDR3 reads CASSEDLAGDPYF. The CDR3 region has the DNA TGTGCCAGCAGCGAAGACCTAGCGGGAGACCCCTATTTT.

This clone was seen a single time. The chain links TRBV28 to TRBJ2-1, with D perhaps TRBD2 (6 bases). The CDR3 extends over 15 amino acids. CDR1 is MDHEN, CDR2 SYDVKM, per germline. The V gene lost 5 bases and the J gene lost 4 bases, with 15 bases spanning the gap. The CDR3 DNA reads TGTGCCAGCAGTCCGGGAGCCATCGGATACAATGAGCAGTTCTTC. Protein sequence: CASSPGAIGYNEQFF.

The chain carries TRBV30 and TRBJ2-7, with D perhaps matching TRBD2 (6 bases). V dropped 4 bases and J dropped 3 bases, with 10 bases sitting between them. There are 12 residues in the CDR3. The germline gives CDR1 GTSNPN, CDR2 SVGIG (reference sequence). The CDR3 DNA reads TGTGCCTGGACGGCCGGGGGCTACGAGCAGTACTTC. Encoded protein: CAWTAGGYEQYF.

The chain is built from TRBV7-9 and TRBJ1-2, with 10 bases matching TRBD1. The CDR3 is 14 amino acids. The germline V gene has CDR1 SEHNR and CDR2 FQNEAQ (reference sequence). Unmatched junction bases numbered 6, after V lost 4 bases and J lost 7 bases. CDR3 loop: CASSSSGQGGGYTF. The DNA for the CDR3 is TGTGCCAGCAGCTCCAGTGGACAGGGGGGTGGCTACACCTTC.

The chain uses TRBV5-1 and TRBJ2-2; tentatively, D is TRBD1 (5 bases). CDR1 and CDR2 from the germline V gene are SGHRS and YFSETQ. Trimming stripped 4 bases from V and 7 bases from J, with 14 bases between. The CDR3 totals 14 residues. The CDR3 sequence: CASSPGGAGGELFF. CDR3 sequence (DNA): TGCGCCAGCAGCCCTGGTGGGGCCGGCGGGGAGCTGTTTTTT.

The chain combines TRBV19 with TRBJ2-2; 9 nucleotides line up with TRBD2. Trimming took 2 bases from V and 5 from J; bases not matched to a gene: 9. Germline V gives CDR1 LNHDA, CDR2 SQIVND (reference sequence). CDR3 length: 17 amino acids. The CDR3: CASSILVAGVWTGELFF. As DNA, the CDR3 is TGTGCCAGTAGTATATTGGTAGCGGGAGTATGGACCGGGGAGCTGTTTTTT.

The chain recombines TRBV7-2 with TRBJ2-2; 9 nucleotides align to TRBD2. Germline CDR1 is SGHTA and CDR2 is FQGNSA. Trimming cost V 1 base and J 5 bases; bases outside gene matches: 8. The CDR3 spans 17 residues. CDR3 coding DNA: TGTGCCAGCAGCTTAGATCCGCTAGCGGGACTGACCGGGGAGCTGTTTTTT. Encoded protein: CASSLDPLAGLTGELFF.

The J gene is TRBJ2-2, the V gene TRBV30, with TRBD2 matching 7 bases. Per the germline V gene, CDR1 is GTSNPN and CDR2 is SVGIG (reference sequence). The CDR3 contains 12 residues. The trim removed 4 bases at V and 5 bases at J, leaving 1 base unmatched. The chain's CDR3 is CAWTSGTGELFF. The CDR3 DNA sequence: TGTGCCTGGACTAGCGGTACCGGGGAGCTGTTTTTT.

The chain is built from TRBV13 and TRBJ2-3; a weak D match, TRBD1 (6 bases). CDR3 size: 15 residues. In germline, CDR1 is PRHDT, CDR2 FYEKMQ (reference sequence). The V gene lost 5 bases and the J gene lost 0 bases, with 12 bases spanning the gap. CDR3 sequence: CASSRRQASTDTQYF. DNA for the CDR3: TGTGCCAGCAGCCGCAGACAGGCCAGCACAGATACGCAGTATTTT.

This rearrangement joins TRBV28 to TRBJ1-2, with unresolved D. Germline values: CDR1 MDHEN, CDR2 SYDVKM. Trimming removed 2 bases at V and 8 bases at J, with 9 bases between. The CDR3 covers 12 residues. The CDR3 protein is CASSLEMRGYTF. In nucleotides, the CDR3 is TGTGCCAGCAGTTTAGAAATGAGAGGCTACACCTTC.

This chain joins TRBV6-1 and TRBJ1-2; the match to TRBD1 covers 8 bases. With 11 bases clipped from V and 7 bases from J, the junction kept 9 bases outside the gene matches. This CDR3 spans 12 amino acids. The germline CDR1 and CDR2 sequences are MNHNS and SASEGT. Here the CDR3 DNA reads TGTGCCGTAAGGACAGGGCTGGTTGGCTACACCTTC. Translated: CAVRTGLVGYTF.

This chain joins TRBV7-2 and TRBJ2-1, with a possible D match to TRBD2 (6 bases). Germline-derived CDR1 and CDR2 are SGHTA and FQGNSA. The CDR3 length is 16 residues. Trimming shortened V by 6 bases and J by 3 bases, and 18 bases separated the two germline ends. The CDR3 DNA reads TGTGCCAGCAGGCCCAGCGGCGGGGAGTTCTACAATGAGCAGTTCTTC. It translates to CASRPSGGEFYNEQFF.

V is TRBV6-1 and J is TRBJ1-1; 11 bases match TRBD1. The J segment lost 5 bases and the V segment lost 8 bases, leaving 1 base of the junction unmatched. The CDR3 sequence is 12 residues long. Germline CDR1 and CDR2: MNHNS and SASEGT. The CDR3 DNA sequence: TGTGCCAGCGGACAGGGGGCAACTGAAGCTTTCTTT. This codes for CASGQGATEAFF.

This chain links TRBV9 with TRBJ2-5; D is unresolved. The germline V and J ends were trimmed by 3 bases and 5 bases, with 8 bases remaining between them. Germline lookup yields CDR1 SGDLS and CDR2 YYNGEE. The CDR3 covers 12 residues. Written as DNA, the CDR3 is TGTGCCAGCAGCGCCCCCAGGGAGACCCAGTACTTC. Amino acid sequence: CASSAPRETQYF.

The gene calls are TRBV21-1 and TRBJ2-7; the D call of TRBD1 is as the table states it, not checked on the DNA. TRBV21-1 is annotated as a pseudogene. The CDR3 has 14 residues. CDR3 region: CASSSGQTSYEQYF. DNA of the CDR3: TGTGCCAGCAGCAGCGGACAGACCTCCTACGAGCAGTACTTC.